This T cell receptor (beta chain) emerged from a study of blood T cell repertoires in COVID-19. About the study: The origin of the acute and convalescent COVID-19 samples was the United States, Italy and Spain.

The method was immunoSEQ multiplex PCR; TCRdb's version includes in-frame clones alone and lacks a portion of them. This sample has tens of thousands of clones; 75% to 95% occur once, and the top ten carry 4.5% to 7%. V lost 8 bases to trimming and J lost 6 bases; unmatched junction nucleotides: 5. Germline loops: CDR1 SQVTM, CDR2 ANQGSEA. The length of the CDR3 is 11 residues. The TCR was taken from an elderly woman with acute or convalescent COVID-19. The V and J genes are TRBV29-1 and TRBJ1-2; 8 bases line up with TRBD1. Material: peripheral blood. The CDR3 loop is CSLGTGHGYTF. In nucleotides, the CDR3 is TGCAGCTTAGGGACAGGACATGGCTACACCTTC.